Following are 12 T cell receptor beta chains from one sample sequenced in a study of blood T cells in healthy people across ages. Next came a second PCR, run for roughly 6 to 11 cycles, which used a sample-barcoded 5' primer along with a J-beta primer mix. TCRdb called the 5' RACE reads again in MiXCR, with one record for every CDR3 protein. This sample yields some 860,000 distinct CDR3 sequences, of which about 61% are seen a single time; roughly 24% belongs to the top ten. The sample consisted of blood. These receptors came from a man aged 40-49 years in good health.

The chain is built from TRBV9 and TRBJ2-4; D is unclear. V shed 2 bases and J shed 8 bases, with 11 bases lying between them. The CDR3 is 13 residues long. CDR1 and CDR2 (germline): SGDLS, YYNGEE. The CDR3 loop is CASSVIPSDIQYF. The CDR3 DNA follows: TGTGCCAGCAGCGTTATTCCCTCGGACATTCAGTACTTC.

The gene calls are TRBV10-3 and TRBJ1-6; 7 bases map to TRBD1. CDR3 length: 14 amino acids. Trimming took 6 bases from V and 7 from J; bases not matched to a gene: 6. From germline, CDR1 is ENHRY and CDR2 SYGVKD. The CDR3 DNA follows: TGTGCCATCAGAAAAGGGGGCTGGAATTCACCCCTCCACTTT. Translated, it gives CAIRKGGWNSPLHF.

V usage is TRBV5-4 and J usage is TRBJ2-7; D perhaps matches TRBD1 (5 bases). The CDR3 runs 15 residues. Germline values: CDR1 SGHNT, CDR2 YYREEE (reference sequence). The V and J ends lost 4 bases and 0 bases respectively, with 14 bases between them. For the CDR3, the DNA is TGTGCCAGCAGCAAAAGGGGCGTAAGCTCCTACGAGCAGTACTTC. As protein: CASSKRGVSSYEQYF. Complete variable domain (other parts from reference TRBV5-4 and TRBJ2-7): ETGVTQSPTHLIKTRGQQVTLRCSSQSGHNTVSWYQQALGQGPQFIFQYYREEENGRGNFPPRFSGLQFPNYSSELNVNALELDDSALYLCASSKRGVSSYEQYFGPGTRLTVT.

A few counts support this clonotype. V and J are TRBV7-9 and TRBJ2-1; D possibly corresponds to TRBD2 (6 bases). V was trimmed by 6 bases and J by 2 bases, leaving 14 bases between them. Per the germline V gene, CDR1 is SEHNR and CDR2 is FQNEAQ (reference sequence). This CDR3 is built from 15 residues. Here the CDR3 DNA reads TGTGCCAGCAGTCCACGGGGGACCGCCTACAATGAGCAGTTCTTC. Encoded protein: CASSPRGTAYNEQFF.

Points on this clonotype: A read error may explain this, as a much larger clone is one base away. The rearrangement joins TRBV4-2 to TRBJ2-7, with D possibly being TRBD1 (6 bases). The CDR3 runs 14 residues. The V gene's germline CDR1 is LGHNA and CDR2 YNFKEQ. CDR3 protein: CASSRPGASDEQYF. The DNA of the CDR3 is TGTGCCAGCAGCCGGCCAGGGGCCTCCGACGAGCAGTACTTC.

This clonotype has more than one count but fewer than ten. J is TRBJ2-5 and V is TRBV24-1, with TRBD2 matching 9 bases. Germline V lookup: CDR1 KGHDR, CDR2 SFDVKD. V shed 0 bases and J 2 bases; nucleotides not matched to a gene: 3. The CDR3 sequence is 16 residues long. DNA for the CDR3: TGTGCCACCAGTGATTTGAAAGCGGGAGGACAAGAGACCCAGTACTTC. Translated, it gives CATSDLKAGGQETQYF.

The count of this clonotype is one. This sequence joins TRBV6-6 and TRBJ2-4; 9 nucleotides agree with TRBD1. With the DNA end fitting TRBJ2-7 better, the J assignment may be wrong. Germline CDR1 and CDR2: MNHNY and SVGAGI (reference sequence). This CDR3 is built from 15 residues. The CDR3 loop is CASSQPGQGNYEQYF. In DNA form, the CDR3 reads TGTGCCAGCAGTCAACCGGGACAGGGAAACTACGAGCAGTACTTC.

The chain employs TRBV7-9 and TRBJ2-5; 12 nucleotides agree with TRBD1. V shed 1 base, J shed 5 bases, and the junction held 5 bases outside the gene matches. Germline assignment: CDR1 SEHNR and CDR2 FQNEAQ (reference sequence). The CDR3 is 16 amino acids. The CDR3 nucleotides are TGTGCCAGCAGCTTAGTATCCGGGACAGGGGGCGAGACCCAGTACTTC. This translates into CASSLVSGTGGETQYF.

This clonotype was recorded a few times. V gene TRBV20-1 combines with J gene TRBJ2-3; tentatively, D is TRBD2 (6 bases). The CDR3 spans 12 residues. The V end was cut by 0 bases, the J end by 7 bases, with 8 bases between. The V gene's germline CDR1 is DFQATT and CDR2 SNEGSKA (reference sequence). The CDR3 sequence: CSAREEGYTQYF. The CDR3 bases are TGCAGTGCTAGAGAGGAGGGGTATACGCAGTATTTT.

This clonotype came up once. Just one base apart from a much larger clone, this may be a read error. The J gene is TRBJ2-7, the V gene TRBV29-1; 11 bases map to TRBD1. Germline-derived CDR1 and CDR2 are SQVTM and ANQGSEA. The CDR3 runs 14 residues. The junction had 11 bases not matched to a gene; V was cut back by 6 bases and J by 7 bases. Here the CDR3 DNA reads TGCAGCGTGTTGGGACAGGGGGTGACGGATGAGCAGTACTTC. This encodes CSVLGQGVTDEQYF.

This chain uses TRBV15 with TRBJ2-5, with a possible D match to TRBD2 (6 bases). Germline CDR1 reads LNHNV; CDR2 reads YYDKDF (reference sequence). Trimming pared 3 bases from V and 5 bases from J, leaving 13 bases between. This CDR3 is built from 14 residues. The CDR3, as DNA: TGTGCCACCAGCAGGACGAAACGGGAGGAGACCCAGTACTTC. The encoded protein is CATSRTKREETQYF. The full variable domain, with the rest looked up from reference TRBV15 and TRBJ2-5, is DAMVIQNPRYQVTQFGKPVTLSCSQTLNHNVMYWYQQKSSQAPKLLFHYYDKDFNNEADTPDNFQSRRPNTSFCFLDIRSPGLGDTAMYLCATSRTKREETQYFGPGTRLLVL.

This clonotype appeared a single time. The chain uses TRBV4-3 and TRBJ1-2, with a tentative D call TRBD1 (5 bases). The ends were cut back, 4 bases at V and 1 base at J, with 13 bases in the middle. Germline CDR1 LGHNA, CDR2 YSLEER. This CDR3 has 15 residues. The CDR3 DNA is TGCGCCAGCAGCCCTATCAGGGAGAGTAACTATGGCTACACCTTC. This codes for CASSPIRESNYGYTF.